Shown below are 17 T cell receptor beta chains from a single sample sequenced in a study of human thymus T cells. Thymic material originated from resections removed in the course of corrective heart surgery. TCRdb keeps only in-frame clones here, not all; method: immunoSEQ multiplex PCR. The data show about 78,000 clones, just over 95% seen once. The source material was thymus tissue. These receptors all come from a boy under two years old with a congenital heart defect but otherwise immunologically healthy.

This chain connects TRBV5-5 to TRBJ2-1, with unresolved D. V was shortened by 2 bases and J by 1 base, with 16 bases between the two germline ends. There are 17 residues in the CDR3. Germline V gene sequence: CDR1 SGHKS, CDR2 YYEKEE (reference sequence). CDR3 loop: CASSFGSTPSSYNEQFF. The DNA of the CDR3 is TGTGCCAGCAGCTTTGGATCAACCCCATCTTCCTACAATGAGCAGTTCTTC.

This rearrangement joins TRBV19 to TRBJ2-3; D is tentatively TRBD1 or TRBD2 (6 bases each). The CDR3 loop spans 15 amino acids. The germline CDR1 and CDR2 sequences are LNHDA and SQIVND (reference sequence). Trimming removed 10 bases at V and 1 base at J, with 18 bases between. The CDR3 loop is CATRGCGGRTDTQYF. The CDR3 DNA sequence: TGTGCCACCCGGGGGTGTGGGGGCCGCACAGATACGCAGTATTTT.

This rearrangement joins TRBV10-3 to TRBJ1-5; D is unclear. Trimming removed 6 bases at V and 5 bases at J, with 20 bases between. The CDR3 sequence is 16 residues long. Per the germline V gene, CDR1 is ENHRY and CDR2 is SYGVKD. Here the CDR3 reads CAIRAGPYPPHQPQHF. The CDR3 DNA is TGTGCCATCAGAGCCGGGCCCTACCCCCCTCATCAGCCCCAGCATTTT.

The chain links TRBV29-1 to TRBJ2-5; tentatively, D is TRBD1 (6 bases). Looked up from germline, CDR1 is SQVTM and CDR2 is ANQGSEA. The CDR3 contains 17 residues. Trimming removed 5 bases at V and 5 bases at J, with 27 bases between. The CDR3 region is CSVNRDRCLSSRETQYF. The DNA for the CDR3 is TGCAGCGTTAACCGAGACAGGTGTCTCTCGTCCCGTGAGACCCAGTACTTC.

The chain carries TRBV11-3 and TRBJ2-7, with D hard to call. The germline V gene encodes CDR1 SGHNT and CDR2 YENEEA. Trimming took off 1 base at V and 3 bases at J, with 10 bases between the two ends. The CDR3 is made up of 14 amino acids. The CDR3 here is CASSLGRFLYEQYF. CDR3 DNA sequence: TGTGCCAGCAGCTTAGGCCGGTTTCTCTACGAGCAGTACTTC.

The chain uses TRBV7-9 and TRBJ2-5; TRBD2 matches 8 bases. Germline CDR1 SEHNR, CDR2 FQNEAQ (reference sequence). Trimming cost V 0 bases and J 3 bases; bases outside gene matches: 9. The length of the CDR3 is 17 residues. The CDR3 loop is CASSLAWASGPKETQYF. In DNA, the CDR3 is TGTGCCAGCAGCTTAGCGTGGGCTAGCGGGCCGAAAGAGACCCAGTACTTC.

V gene TRBV4-1 combines with J gene TRBJ2-3, with 11 bases fitting TRBD2. CDR3 size: 17 residues. Germline V gives CDR1 MGHRA, CDR2 YSYEKL. Trimming at V came to 1 base and at J to 5 bases, leaving 8 bases not matched to a gene. The CDR3, as DNA: TGCGCCAGCAGCCAAGGGTTTAGCGGGGGGGCCGGAGATACGCAGTATTTT. The encoded protein is CASSQGFSGGAGDTQYF.

The V and J genes are TRBV9 and TRBJ1-1, with D possibly being TRBD1 (5 bases). Germline CDR1 and CDR2: SGDLS and YYNGEE. Trimming pared 0 bases from V and 4 bases from J, leaving 19 bases between. CDR3 length: 17 amino acids. In DNA, the CDR3 is TGTGCCAGCAGCGTAGGGGAGTCGAGGGGTGAGGGCACTGAAGCTTTCTTT. Encoded protein: CASSVGESRGEGTEAFF.

This chain uses TRBV27 with TRBJ2-2; no clear D gene. The germline V and J ends were trimmed by 4 bases and 7 bases, with 16 bases remaining between them. Germline V gene sequence: CDR1 MNHEY, CDR2 SMNVEV (reference sequence). This CDR3 is built from 15 residues. Here the CDR3 DNA reads TGTGCCAGCAGTTACCAAAACCCGAGAGTCGGGGAGCTGTTTTTT. Translated: CASSYQNPRVGELFF.

The V gene is TRBV4-3, the J gene TRBJ1-6; D is unresolved. Germline V gene data show CDR1 as LGHNA and CDR2 as YSLEER. Trimming left V 1 base short and J 7 bases short, with 11 bases between. CDR3 length: 15 amino acids. CDR3 amino acids: CASSQVGFMNSPLHF. CDR3 nucleotide sequence: TGCGCCAGCAGCCAAGTAGGGTTCATGAATTCACCCCTCCACTTT.

V gene TRBV14 combines with J gene TRBJ2-5; 7 nucleotides agree with TRBD1. CDR1 and CDR2 (germline): SGHDN, FVKESK. Trimming removed 0 bases from V and 0 bases from J; junction bases left unmatched: 4. The CDR3 runs to 16 residues. The CDR3 DNA sequence: TGTGCCAGCAGCCAAGAGTGCAGGGGGAACCAAGAGACCCAGTACTTC. Protein product: CASSQECRGNQETQYF.

The rearrangement uses TRBV5-6 and TRBJ1-1, with TRBD1 identical over 7 bases. CDR3 length: 14 amino acids. V shed 3 bases, J shed 1 base, and the junction held 3 bases outside the gene matches. Germline CDR1 is SGHDT and CDR2 is YYEEEE. The CDR3 loop is CASSYWTGNTEAFF. CDR3 coding DNA: TGTGCCAGCAGCTATTGGACAGGGAACACTGAAGCTTTCTTT.

The gene calls are TRBV7-2 and TRBJ2-1; TRBD2 aligns across 8 bases. With V trimmed by 4 bases and J by 2 bases, 13 bases remained unmatched. Per germline, CDR1 SGHTA and CDR2 FQGNSA. CDR3 length equals 18 residues. The DNA of the CDR3 is TGTGCCAGCAGCTCCCCCATCGGGGGGGGACCCACCTACAATGAGCAGTTCTTC. Translation: CASSSPIGGGPTYNEQFF. The whole variable domain, remainder taken from reference TRBV7-2 and TRBJ2-1, is GAGVSQSPSNKVTEKGKDVELRCDPISGHTALYWYRQSLGQGLEFLIYFQGNSAPDKSGLPSDRFSAERTGGSVSTLTIQRTQQEDSAVYLCASSSPIGGGPTYNEQFFGPGTRLTVL.

The rearrangement joins TRBV20-1 to TRBJ1-1, with 7 bases that match TRBD1. The V segment lost 6 bases and the J segment 6 bases; nucleotides outside the gene matches: 4. The germline gives CDR1 DFQATT, CDR2 SNEGSKA (reference sequence). The CDR3 extends over 11 amino acids. CDR3 in DNA: TGCAGTGCGGGGCAGGGGGCTGAAGCTTTCTTT. This codes for CSAGQGAEAFF.

The V gene is TRBV4-2, the J gene TRBJ1-1; D gene ambiguous. Germline assignment: CDR1 LGHNA and CDR2 YNFKEQ. V was shortened by 5 bases and J by 2 bases, with 15 bases between the two germline ends. The CDR3 length is 15 residues. The chain's CDR3 is CASSGSTRSNTEAFF. In nucleotides, the CDR3 is TGTGCCAGCAGCGGATCGACCAGAAGTAACACTGAAGCTTTCTTT.

DNA of the CDR3: TGTGCCAGCAGCTTCGGGAGGCAACAAGAGACCCAGTACTTC. Translation: CASSFGRQQETQYF. The rearrangement uses TRBV7-2 and TRBJ2-5, with 7 bases identical to TRBD2. This CDR3 has 14 residues. The V gene's germline CDR1 is SGHTA and CDR2 FQGNSA. The junction had 3 bases not matched to a gene; V was cut back by 3 bases and J by 2 bases.

The chain has TRBV21-1 and TRBJ1-5; the DNA was not used to check the table's D call, TRBD1. TRBV21-1 is a pseudogene locus. The length of the CDR3 is 14 residues. The CDR3 DNA reads as TGTGCCAGCAGCAGACGGACAGCCTATCAGCCCCAGCATTTT. It yields the protein CASSRRTAYQPQHF.